One and the same sample provided the 31 T cell receptor beta chains below, sequenced in a study of blood T cell repertoires in COVID-19 (TCRdb year 2020). Library construction relied on the immunoSEQ multiplex PCR assay. Not all clones reach the TCRdb copy of this immuneACCESS table, which keeps in-frame sequences only. Checked studies attribute under half of the gap to unresolved V genes and leave the rest unexplained. This sample holds 90,000 to 130,000 clones; about 80% were observed only once. Just over 4% of the sample is held by the ten biggest clonotypes. The sequenced material came from peripheral blood. These receptor sequences come from a woman aged 70-85 years with acute or convalescent COVID-19.

V is TRBV28 and J is TRBJ1-2, with D perhaps matching TRBD1 (5 bases). This CDR3 spans 14 amino acids. Germline CDR1 MDHEN, CDR2 SYDVKM. Trimming removed 3 bases from V and 4 bases from J, with 12 bases in between. CDR3 loop: CASSFAGNLYGYTF. CDR3 in DNA: TGTGCCAGCAGTTTTGCAGGGAATCTCTATGGCTACACCTTC.

V is TRBV3-1 (or the pseudogene TRBV3-2) and J is TRBJ2-5; D not certain. Germline V lookup: CDR1 LGHDT, CDR2 YNNKEL (reference sequence). With 3 bases removed from V and 3 bases from J, the gap between germline ends came to 2 bases. The CDR3 consists of 11 residues. In DNA form, the CDR3 reads TGTGCCAGCAGCCACGAAGAGACCCAGTACTTC. It encodes CASSHEETQYF.

The chain carries TRBV30 and TRBJ1-1; D perhaps matches TRBD1 (5 bases). The CDR3 spans 12 residues. Trimming left V 5 bases short and J 4 bases short, with 11 bases between. Germline CDR1 is GTSNPN and CDR2 is SVGIG (reference sequence). CDR3 coding DNA: TGTGCCTGGGCTGGGGGGGGCACTGAAGCTTTCTTT. Translating it yields CAWAGGGTEAFF.

J is TRBJ2-3 and V is TRBV9, with 9 positions matching TRBD2. Germline lookup yields CDR1 SGDLS and CDR2 YYNGEE. Germline trimming cut 4 bases from V and 3 bases from J; bases unmatched to any gene: 9. The CDR3 contains 16 residues. The CDR3 DNA reads TGTGCCAGCAGCCAAACACCGGGACTAGCAACAGATACGCAGTATTTT. Protein sequence: CASSQTPGLATDTQYF.

The rearrangement joins TRBV28 to TRBJ1-2; D possibly corresponds to TRBD1 (5 bases). Germline CDR1 reads MDHEN; CDR2 reads SYDVKM. The CDR3 is 13 amino acids. V lost 7 bases and J 5 bases, leaving 14 bases between the germline ends. CDR3 sequence reads: CASKRGGTYGYTF. The DNA of the CDR3 is TGTGCCAGCAAGAGGGGAGGAACGTATGGCTACACCTTC.

The chain carries TRBV2 and TRBJ1-2; 7 bases agree with TRBD1. Losses at the gene ends were 6 bases for V and 13 bases for J; bases not matched to a gene: 14. The germline gives CDR1 SNHLY, CDR2 FYNNEI. The length of the CDR3 is 13 residues. This CDR3 reads CASSLDRFFSRTF. CDR3 sequence (DNA): TGTGCCAGCAGCCTGGACAGGTTCTTTAGCCGCACCTTC.

This chain uses TRBV29-1 with TRBJ1-1; D gene ambiguous. From germline, CDR1 is SQVTM and CDR2 ANQGSEA. V lost 4 bases and J 0 bases, leaving 9 bases between the germline ends. This CDR3 has 13 amino acids. The CDR3 DNA follows: TGCAGCGTTGCGGGTGTTTTGAACACTGAAGCTTTCTTT. Protein sequence: CSVAGVLNTEAFF.

The CDR3 protein is CATLRQTPRNTEAFF. DNA for the CDR3: TGTGCCACCTTAAGACAGACCCCCCGGAACACTGAAGCTTTCTTT. V gene TRBV28 combines with J gene TRBJ1-1, with D perhaps TRBD1 (5 bases). The CDR3 totals 15 residues. Germline V CDR1 and CDR2: MDHEN, SYDVKM. Trimming shortened V by 10 bases and J by 1 base, and 19 bases separated the two germline ends. Variable domain in full (rest from reference TRBV28 and TRBJ1-1): DVKVTQSSRYLVKRTGEKVFLECVQDMDHENMFWYRQDPGLGLRLIYFSYDVKMKEKGDIPEGYSVSREKKERFSLILESASTNQTSMYLCATLRQTPRNTEAFFGQGTRLTVV.

CDR3 loop: CASSDIRGGYGYTF. The CDR3 DNA follows: TGTGCCAGCAGTGACATAAGGGGTGGCTATGGCTACACCTTC. The rearrangement joins TRBV6-4 to TRBJ1-2; the D gene is possibly TRBD1 (5 bases). The CDR3 consists of 14 residues. Germline V gene data show CDR1 as MRHNA and CDR2 as SNTAGT. Trimming removed 2 bases at V and 4 bases at J, with 11 bases between.

The chain recombines TRBV19 with TRBJ1-2, with TRBD1 identical over 8 bases. Germline CDR1 and CDR2: LNHDA and SQIVND (reference sequence). With V trimmed by 4 bases and J by 8 bases, 9 bases remained unmatched. There are 14 residues in the CDR3. The CDR3 loop reads CASSTWDRQGGYTF. CDR3 DNA sequence: TGTGCCAGTAGTACCTGGGACAGGCAGGGAGGCTACACCTTC.

The V and J genes are TRBV11-2 and TRBJ2-1; D is perhaps TRBD2 (6 bases). The CDR3 totals 15 residues. Trimming pared 1 base from V and 2 bases from J, leaving 9 bases between. CDR1 and CDR2 (germline): SGHAT, FQNNGV. CDR3 region: CASSLVGTPYNEQFF. CDR3 coding DNA: TGTGCCAGCAGCTTAGTAGGGACTCCCTACAATGAGCAGTTCTTC.

The chain uses TRBV18 and TRBJ1-2; maybe TRBD1 (6 bases). The V gene lost 3 bases and the J gene lost 2 bases, with 16 bases spanning the gap. There are 16 residues in the CDR3. The germline gives CDR1 KGHSH, CDR2 LQKENI. The CDR3 loop reads CASSPDRRQRNYGYTF. In DNA, the CDR3 is TGTGCCAGCTCACCCGACAGGAGACAACGAAACTATGGCTACACCTTC.

The gene calls are TRBV10-3 and TRBJ2-5; D perhaps matches TRBD1 (6 bases). The CDR3 is made up of 16 amino acids. Trimming cost V 0 bases and J 2 bases, with 13 bases left between them. Germline V gene lookup returns CDR1 ENHRY and CDR2 SYGVKD. CDR3 residues: CAISESITGTQETQYF. CDR3 in DNA: TGTGCCATCAGTGAGTCGATAACAGGGACACAAGAGACCCAGTACTTC.

The J gene is TRBJ1-1, the V gene TRBV6-5; D uncertain. The V gene's germline CDR1 is MNHEY and CDR2 SVGAGI. The CDR3 totals 13 residues. The V and J ends lost 2 bases and 7 bases respectively, with 11 bases between them. The CDR3 nucleotides are TGTGCCAGCAGTTACCGGTCTGGTAGTGAAGCTTTCTTT. Its translation: CASSYRSGSEAFF.

This clone was detected a few times. The chain employs TRBV4-3 and TRBJ2-5; 12 bases fit TRBD2. Trimming cost V 4 bases and J 5 bases; bases outside gene matches: 8. The germline V gene encodes CDR1 LGHNA and CDR2 YSLEER. This CDR3 is 16 amino acids long. This chain's CDR3 is CASSPSTSGGVETQYF. The CDR3 coding sequence is TGCGCCAGCAGCCCCTCGACTAGCGGGGGAGTTGAGACCCAGTACTTC.

The chain employs TRBV28 and TRBJ2-5; no clear D gene. Germline CDR1 reads MDHEN; CDR2 reads SYDVKM. V lost 1 base to trimming and J lost 4 bases, with 4 bases between them. CDR3 length: 12 residues. In DNA form, the CDR3 reads TGTGCCAGCAGTTTATCCGGAGAGACCCAGTACTTC. Protein product: CASSLSGETQYF.

The chain has TRBV4-2 and TRBJ2-2, with D hard to call. The CDR3 is made up of 14 amino acids. Trimming took off 1 base at V and 0 bases at J, with 3 bases between the two ends. In germline, CDR1 is LGHNA, CDR2 YNFKEQ. DNA of the CDR3: TGTGCCAGCAGCCAAGCCTCGAACACCGGGGAGCTGTTTTTT. Translated: CASSQASNTGELFF.

This rearrangement joins TRBV28 to TRBJ2-5; D call uncertain. V shed 7 bases and J shed 1 base, with 16 bases lying between them. Germline CDR1 MDHEN, CDR2 SYDVKM. This CDR3 has 15 residues. The CDR3 is CASTMGSSGQETQYF. The CDR3 DNA reads as TGTGCCAGCACCATGGGTTCTAGTGGCCAAGAGACCCAGTACTTC. The full variable domain, rest sourced from reference TRBV28 and TRBJ2-5, is DVKVTQSSRYLVKRTGEKVFLECVQDMDHENMFWYRQDPGLGLRLIYFSYDVKMKEKGDIPEGYSVSREKKERFSLILESASTNQTSMYLCASTMGSSGQETQYFGPGTRLLVL.

The chain combines TRBV5-5 with TRBJ1-6; tentatively, D is TRBD1 (6 bases). Looked up from germline, CDR1 is SGHKS and CDR2 is YYEKEE (reference sequence). Trimming cost V 0 bases and J 10 bases, with 17 bases left between them. The CDR3 consists of 16 residues. DNA of the CDR3: TGTGCCAGCAGCTTGGCCCTGGGGGCAGCGTGGTCACCCCTCCACTTT. This encodes CASSLALGAAWSPLHF.

This clone came up a few times. The rearrangement joins TRBV19 to TRBJ2-2, with D possibly being TRBD1 (6 bases). Germline CDR1 is LNHDA and CDR2 is SQIVND (reference sequence). V shed 4 bases and J shed 2 bases, with 17 bases lying between them. This CDR3 is built from 17 residues. The CDR3 sequence is CASSRRGGQTNTGELFF. For the CDR3, the DNA is TGTGCCAGTAGTAGGCGAGGTGGACAGACTAACACCGGGGAGCTGTTTTTT.

This clone was seen only a few times. The chain couples TRBV5-4 to TRBJ1-6, with D unresolved. Germline V gene data show CDR1 as SGHNT and CDR2 as YYREEE (reference sequence). The CDR3 is 17 amino acids. Trimming shortened V by 4 bases and J by 6 bases, and 20 bases separated the two germline ends. The CDR3 nucleotides read TGTGCCAGCAGCATTTTCTCGGGTCCAGTTGGTAATTCACCCCTCCACTTT. Translated: CASSIFSGPVGNSPLHF.

V usage is TRBV5-6 and J usage is TRBJ2-7; 8 positions match TRBD1. The CDR3 consists of 15 residues. J was trimmed by 3 bases and V by 4 bases; bases with no gene match: 9. Germline V gene lookup returns CDR1 SGHDT and CDR2 YYEEEE. The CDR3 DNA follows: TGTGCCAGCAGCCCCCGGGACAGGAGATTCTACGAGCAGTACGTC. Translation: CASSPRDRRFYEQYV.

The rearrangement uses TRBV28 and TRBJ2-3; D might be TRBD2 (5 bases). V lost 6 bases and J lost 5, with 18 bases in between. Germline V gene lookup returns CDR1 MDHEN and CDR2 SYDVKM. The CDR3 has 15 amino acids. This chain's CDR3 is CASRLRSDGKDTQYF. CDR3 DNA: TGTGCCAGCAGGCTTAGGTCCGACGGGAAAGATACGCAGTATTTT.

V gene TRBV28 combines with J gene TRBJ1-6; D unresolved. The V gene's germline CDR1 is MDHEN and CDR2 SYDVKM. Trimming shortened V by 5 bases and J by 9 bases, and 5 bases separated the two germline ends. The CDR3 contains 11 residues. The CDR3 here is CASSQFSPLHF. CDR3 bases: TGTGCCAGCAGTCAATTTTCACCCCTCCACTTT.

The chain recombines TRBV19 with TRBJ1-5, with unresolved D. The CDR3 contains 17 residues. The germline V gene has CDR1 LNHDA and CDR2 SQIVND (reference sequence). V dropped 5 bases and J dropped 2 bases, with 19 bases sitting between them. The CDR3 region has the DNA TGTGCCAGTAGTCCTACCCTTAATCTTATGGGCAATCAGCCCCAGCATTTT. Residues: CASSPTLNLMGNQPQHF.

This sequence joins TRBV6-2 or TRBV6-3 and TRBJ2-3, with D perhaps matching TRBD2 (5 bases). The germline V gene encodes CDR1 MNHEY and CDR2 SVGEGT. Trimming cost V 6 bases and J 0 bases, with 16 bases left between them. This CDR3 contains 16 residues. CDR3 DNA: TGTGCCAGCAGCTCCCCTGCGGGCCCGAGCACAGATACGCAGTATTTT. Amino acid sequence: CASSSPAGPSTDTQYF.

The V call is TRBV19, the J call TRBJ2-1; 7 bases map to TRBD2. V trimming: 5 bases; J trimming: 9 bases; junction bases outside the gene matches: 10. The CDR3 consists of 14 residues. Germline lookup yields CDR1 LNHDA and CDR2 SQIVND (reference sequence). CDR3 loop: CASSPSGRGGEQFF. Here the CDR3 DNA reads TGTGCCAGTAGTCCCTCGGGGAGGGGAGGTGAGCAGTTCTTC.

This clone occurred once. This chain connects TRBV6-5 to TRBJ2-1, with D perhaps TRBD2 (5 bases). V was shortened by 5 bases and J by 0 bases, with 11 bases between the two germline ends. Germline CDR1 and CDR2: MNHEY and SVGAGI. The CDR3 has 15 residues. CDR3 amino acids: CASSRVGDSYNEQFF. In DNA form, the CDR3 reads TGTGCCAGCAGTCGAGTGGGAGACTCCTACAATGAGCAGTTCTTC.

CDR3 in DNA: TGTGCCAGCGAGGACAGGGGTTCCTATAATTCACCCCTCCACTTT. It codes for CASEDRGSYNSPLHF. The rearrangement joins TRBV5-6 to TRBJ1-6; 9 bases are a match to TRBD1. Germline values: CDR1 SGHDT, CDR2 YYEEEE. This CDR3 spans 15 amino acids. With 7 bases clipped from V and 1 base from J, the junction kept 3 bases outside the gene matches.

This rearrangement joins TRBV19 to TRBJ2-1; D is perhaps TRBD1 (7 bases). The V end was cut by 5 bases, the J end by 1 base, with 18 bases between. Per germline, CDR1 LNHDA and CDR2 SQIVND (reference sequence). This CDR3 spans 17 amino acids. The CDR3 loop reads CASSAGQRGVSYNEQFF. Here the CDR3 DNA reads TGTGCCAGTAGTGCGGGACAGAGGGGTGTGTCCTACAATGAGCAGTTCTTC.

The rearrangement joins TRBV6-5 to TRBJ1-2; weak D call: TRBD1 (6 bases). CDR1 is MNHEY and CDR2 is SVGAGI in the germline V gene. The CDR3 is 15 residues long. The V and J ends lost 7 bases and 7 bases respectively, with 22 bases between them. The CDR3 spells CASTSLLDSQAGYTF. The CDR3, as DNA: TGTGCCAGCACGTCGTTGCTGGACAGCCAAGCTGGCTACACCTTC.